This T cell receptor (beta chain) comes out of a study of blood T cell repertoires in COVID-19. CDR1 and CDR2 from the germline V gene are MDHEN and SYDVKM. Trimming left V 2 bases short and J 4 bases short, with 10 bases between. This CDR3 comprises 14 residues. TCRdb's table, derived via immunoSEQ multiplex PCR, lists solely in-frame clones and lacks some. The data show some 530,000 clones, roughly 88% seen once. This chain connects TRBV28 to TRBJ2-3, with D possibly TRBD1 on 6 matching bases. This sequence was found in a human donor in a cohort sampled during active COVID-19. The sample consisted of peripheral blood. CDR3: CASSLIQGPDTQYF. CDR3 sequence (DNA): TGTGCCAGCAGTTTAATACAGGGCCCAGATACGCAGTATTTT.